What follows are 13 T cell receptor beta chains derived from one specimen sequenced in a study of OX40 agonist ivuxolimab in advanced cancers. Library method: the immunoSEQ multiplex PCR assay. The clones in this table, taken by TCRdb from immuneACCESS, are in-frame only. Not every clone is retained; where verified, under half of the shortfall comes from an unresolved V gene, and the cause of the rest is unknown. Recorded for this sample are more than 15,000 clones; approximately 78% of them occurred a single time. The biggest ten clones account for 2.4% of the sample. The material was CD4+ or CD8+ T cells sorted from blood, obtained in a trial of the OX40 agonist ivuxolimab. These receptors originate from an adult with an advanced solid tumor such as melanoma, head and neck, liver or kidney cancer.

The chain recombines TRBV2 with TRBJ2-7, with TRBD2 as a possible D gene (6 bases). Germline V gives CDR1 SNHLY, CDR2 FYNNEI. Trimming took 8 bases from V and 1 from J, leaving 24 bases between them. The CDR3 is made up of 17 amino acids. CDR3 DNA sequence: TGTGCCAGCGACCTCGGCGAGGGTGCTAGCGCGTCCTACGAGCAGTACTTC. Translating gives CASDLGEGASASYEQYF.

The V and J genes are TRBV2 and TRBJ1-2; D is perhaps TRBD1 (6 bases). V was clipped by 1 base and J by 5 bases, with 11 bases between them. This CDR3 is built from 14 residues. From germline, CDR1 is SNHLY and CDR2 FYNNEI. CDR3 sequence: CASSEVMQGYGYTF. The CDR3 region has the DNA TGTGCCAGCAGTGAAGTGATGCAGGGGTATGGCTACACCTTC.

This rearrangement joins TRBV2 to TRBJ2-3, with 9 positions matching TRBD1. The CDR3 totals 13 residues. The junction had 4 bases not matched to a gene; V was cut back by 8 bases and J by 4 bases. Germline CDR1 and CDR2: SNHLY and FYNNEI. In nucleotides, the CDR3 is TGTGCCAGCCGGGACAGGGAGGCAGATACGCAGTATTTT. It codes for CASRDREADTQYF.

The chain has TRBV28 and TRBJ2-7; D may be TRBD2 (6 bases). V gave up 5 bases and J gave up 0 bases, with 17 bases separating them. Germline-derived CDR1 and CDR2 are MDHEN and SYDVKM. CDR3 length: 16 residues. CDR3 nucleotides: TGTGCCAGCAGTCTGAGCGGGTTCGGTAACTCCTACGAGCAGTACTTC. It yields the protein CASSLSGFGNSYEQYF.

V and J are TRBV6-1 and TRBJ1-4; TRBD1 is a possible D gene (6 bases). CDR3 length equals 14 residues. Germline V gene lookup returns CDR1 MNHNS and CDR2 SASEGT. V was pared by 6 bases and J by 7 bases, with 15 bases between. CDR3 coding DNA: TGTGCCAGCAGCGGCGGGACAAGGAGTGAAAAACTGTTTTTT. The encoded protein is CASSGGTRSEKLFF.

This clone appeared once. The chain links TRBV7-3 to TRBJ1-1; no clear D gene. This CDR3 contains 13 residues. Germline assignment: CDR1 SGHTA and CDR2 FQGTGA. V was clipped by 4 bases and J by 1 base, with 7 bases between them. The CDR3 bases are TGTGCCAGCAGCTCTACAAAGAACACTGAAGCTTTCTTT. As protein: CASSSTKNTEAFF.

The chain uses TRBV2 and TRBJ2-3; D is ambiguous. This CDR3 is 10 amino acids long. The germline CDR1 and CDR2 sequences are SNHLY and FYNNEI. Trimming cost V 9 bases and J 5 bases, with 6 bases left between them. The CDR3 DNA reads TGTGCCAGTAAGGAAGATACGCAGTATTTT. This codes for CASKEDTQYF. Together with reference TRBV2 and TRBJ2-3, the CDR3 gives the full variable domain: EPEVTQTPSHQVTQMGQEVILRCVPISNHLYFYWYRQILGQKVEFLVSFYNNEISEKSEIFDDQFSVERPDGSNFTLKIRSTKLEDSAMYFCASKEDTQYFGPGTRLTVL.

The chain has TRBV19 and TRBJ2-5; TRBD1 or TRBD2 may be the D gene (5 bases each). V was pared by 4 bases and J by 5 bases, with 17 bases between. The CDR3 runs to 15 residues. Germline V gives CDR1 LNHDA, CDR2 SQIVND (reference sequence). CDR3 in DNA: TGTGCCAGTAGTAGGGACCGTCAAATGGGGGAGACCCAGTACTTC. Its translation is CASSRDRQMGETQYF.

The CDR3 here is CASSPLGSGGLDYGYTF. The DNA of the CDR3 is TGTGCCAGCAGCCCCTTGGGTTCAGGGGGGCTAGACTATGGCTACACCTTC. V is TRBV11-2 and J is TRBJ1-2; TRBD1 matches at 7 bases. Unmatched junction bases numbered 15, after V lost 5 bases and J lost 3 bases. Germline V gene data show CDR1 as SGHAT and CDR2 as FQNNGV. This CDR3 contains 17 residues. Complete variable domain (other parts from reference TRBV11-2 and TRBJ1-2): EAGVAQSPRYKIIEKRQSVAFWCNPISGHATLYWYQQILGQGPKLLIQFQNNGVVDDSQLPKDRFSAERLKGVDSTLKIQPAKLEDSAVYLCASSPLGSGGLDYGYTFGSGTRLTVV.

This chain joins TRBV18 and TRBJ2-1, with TRBD2 as a possible D gene (6 bases). The CDR3 sequence is 16 residues long. Germline V CDR1 and CDR2: KGHSH, LQKENI. Trimming removed 2 bases at V and 0 bases at J, with 11 bases between. The CDR3 loop is CASSPTSTSSYNEQFF. The CDR3, as DNA: TGTGCCAGCTCACCAACTAGCACCTCCTCCTACAATGAGCAGTTCTTC.

A remark on this clone: Other DNA sequences in the same sample also yield this CDR3. The J gene is TRBJ1-5, the V gene TRBV4-2; D uncertain. This CDR3 has 13 residues. Germline V gene data show CDR1 as LGHNA and CDR2 as YNFKEQ. Trimming took 1 base from V and 6 from J, leaving 7 bases between them. The CDR3 coding sequence is TGTGCCAGCAGCCAAGCCCGGGGTCAGCCCCAGCATTTT. This gives the protein CASSQARGQPQHF.

The rearrangement joins TRBV28 to TRBJ2-1; 8 bases match TRBD2. The V and J ends lost 4 bases and 4 bases, in that order; junction bases with no gene match: 15. Per germline, CDR1 MDHEN and CDR2 SYDVKM. This CDR3 comprises 18 residues. The CDR3 spells CASSSLSRGGRSYNEQFF. CDR3 in DNA: TGTGCCAGCAGTTCCCTATCCCGTGGCGGGAGGTCATACAATGAGCAGTTCTTC. The full variable domain, completed using reference TRBV28 and TRBJ2-1, is DVKVTQSSRYLVKRTGEKVFLECVQDMDHENMFWYRQDPGLGLRLIYFSYDVKMKEKGDIPEGYSVSREKKERFSLILESASTNQTSMYLCASSSLSRGGRSYNEQFFGPGTRLTVL.

This chain links TRBV5-1 with TRBJ2-5; TRBD2 matches at 13 bases. V lost 0 bases and J lost 5; bases outside the gene matches: 7. From germline, CDR1 is SGHRS and CDR2 YFSETQ. The CDR3 loop spans 17 amino acids. CDR3 sequence (DNA): TGCGCCAGCAGCTTGGGGACTAGCGGGAGATCGGCGGAGACCCAGTACTTC. Amino acids: CASSLGTSGRSAETQYF. Full variable domain (missing parts from reference TRBV5-1 and TRBJ2-5): KAGVTQTPRYLIKTRGQQVTLSCSPISGHRSVSWYQQTPGQGLQFLFEYFSETQRNKGNFPGRFSGRQFSNSRSEMNVSTLELGDSALYLCASSLGTSGRSAETQYFGPGTRLLVL.